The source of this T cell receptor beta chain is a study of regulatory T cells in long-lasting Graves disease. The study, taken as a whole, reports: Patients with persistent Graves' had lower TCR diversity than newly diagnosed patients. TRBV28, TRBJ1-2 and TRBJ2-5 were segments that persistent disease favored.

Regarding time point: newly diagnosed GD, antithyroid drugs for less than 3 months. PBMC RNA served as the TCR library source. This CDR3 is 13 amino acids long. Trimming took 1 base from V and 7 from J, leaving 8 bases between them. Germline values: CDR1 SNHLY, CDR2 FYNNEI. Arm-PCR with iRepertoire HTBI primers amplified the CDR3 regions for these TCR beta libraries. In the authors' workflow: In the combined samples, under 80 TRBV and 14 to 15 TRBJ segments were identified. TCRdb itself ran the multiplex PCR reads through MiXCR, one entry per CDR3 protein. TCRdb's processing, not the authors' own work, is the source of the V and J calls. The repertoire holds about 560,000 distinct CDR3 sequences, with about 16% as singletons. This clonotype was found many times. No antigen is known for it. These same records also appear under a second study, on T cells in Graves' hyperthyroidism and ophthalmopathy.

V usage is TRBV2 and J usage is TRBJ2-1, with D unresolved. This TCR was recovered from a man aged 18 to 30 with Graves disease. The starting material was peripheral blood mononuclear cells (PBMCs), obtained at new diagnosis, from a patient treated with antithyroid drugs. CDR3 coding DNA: TGTGCCAGCAGTGAAGTTCCGAATAATGAGCAGTTCTTC. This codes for CASSEVPNNEQFF. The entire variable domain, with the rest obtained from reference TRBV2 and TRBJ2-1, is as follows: EPEVTQTPSHQVTQMGQEVILRCVPISNHLYFYWYRQILGQKVEFLVSFYNNEISEKSEIFDDQFSVERPDGSNFTLKIRSTKLEDSAMYFCASSEVPNNEQFFGPGTRLTVL.